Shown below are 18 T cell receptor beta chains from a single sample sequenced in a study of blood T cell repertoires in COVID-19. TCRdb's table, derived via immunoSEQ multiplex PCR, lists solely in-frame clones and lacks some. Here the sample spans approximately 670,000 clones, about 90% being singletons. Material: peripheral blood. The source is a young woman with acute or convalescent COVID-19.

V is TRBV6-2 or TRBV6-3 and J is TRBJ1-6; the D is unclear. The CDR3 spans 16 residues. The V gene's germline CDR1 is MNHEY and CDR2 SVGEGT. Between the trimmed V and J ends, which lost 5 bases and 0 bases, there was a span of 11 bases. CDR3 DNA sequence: TGTGCCAGCAGTCCGGTCGGGAGCTCCTATAATTCACCCCTCCACTTT. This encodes CASSPVGSSYNSPLHF.

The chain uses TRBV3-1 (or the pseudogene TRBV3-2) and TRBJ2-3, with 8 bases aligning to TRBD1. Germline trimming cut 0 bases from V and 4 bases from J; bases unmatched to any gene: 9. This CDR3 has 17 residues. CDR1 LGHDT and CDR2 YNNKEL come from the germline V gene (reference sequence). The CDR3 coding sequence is TGTGCCAGCAGCCAAGATGAGTTGGACAGGGTCGCAGATACGCAGTATTTT. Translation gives CASSQDELDRVADTQYF.

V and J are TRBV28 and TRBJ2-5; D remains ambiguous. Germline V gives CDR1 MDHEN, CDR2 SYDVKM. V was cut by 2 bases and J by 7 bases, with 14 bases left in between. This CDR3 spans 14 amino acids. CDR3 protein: CASSLGSPRGTQYF. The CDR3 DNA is TGTGCCAGCAGTTTAGGCAGTCCCCGAGGGACCCAGTACTTC.

CDR3 nucleotides: TGTGCCTGGATTCCAGGCGACCTTGGGACCGGGGAGCTGTTTTTT. Its protein product is CAWIPGDLGTGELFF. The rearrangement links TRBV30 to TRBJ2-2, with unresolved D. Trimming took 4 bases from V and 5 from J, leaving 17 bases between them. Per germline, CDR1 GTSNPN and CDR2 SVGIG (reference sequence). This CDR3 comprises 15 residues.

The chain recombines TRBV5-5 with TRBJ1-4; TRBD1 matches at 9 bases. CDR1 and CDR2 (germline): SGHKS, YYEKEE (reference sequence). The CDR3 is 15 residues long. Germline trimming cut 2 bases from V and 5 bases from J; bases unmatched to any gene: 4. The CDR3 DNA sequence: TGTGCCAGCAGCTTCCCCGGACAGGGGAATGAAAAACTGTTTTTT. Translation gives CASSFPGQGNEKLFF.

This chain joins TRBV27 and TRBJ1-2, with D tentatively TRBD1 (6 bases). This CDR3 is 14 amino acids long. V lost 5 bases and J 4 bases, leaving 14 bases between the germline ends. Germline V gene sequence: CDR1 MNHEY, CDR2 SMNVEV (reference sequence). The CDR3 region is CASSPGTNFYGYTF. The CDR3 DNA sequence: TGTGCCAGCAGTCCCGGGACAAATTTCTATGGCTACACCTTC.

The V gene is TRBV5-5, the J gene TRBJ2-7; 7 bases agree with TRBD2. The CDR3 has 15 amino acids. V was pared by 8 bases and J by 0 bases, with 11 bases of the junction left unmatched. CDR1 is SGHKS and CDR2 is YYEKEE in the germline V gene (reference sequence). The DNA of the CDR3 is TGTGCCAGGCCTACCCGGGGCGGGAGCTCCTACGAGCAGTACTTC. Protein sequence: CARPTRGGSSYEQYF.

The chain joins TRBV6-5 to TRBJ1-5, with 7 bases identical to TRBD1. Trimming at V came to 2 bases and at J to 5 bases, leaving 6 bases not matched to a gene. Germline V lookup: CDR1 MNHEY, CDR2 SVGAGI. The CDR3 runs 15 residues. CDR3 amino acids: CASSYRQGLDQPQHF. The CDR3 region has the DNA TGTGCCAGCAGTTACCGACAGGGTTTGGATCAGCCCCAGCATTTT.

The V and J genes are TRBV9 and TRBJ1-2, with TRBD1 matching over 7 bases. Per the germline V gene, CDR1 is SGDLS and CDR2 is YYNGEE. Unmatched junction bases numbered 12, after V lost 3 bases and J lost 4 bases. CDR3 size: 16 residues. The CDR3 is CASSGGKQGLLYGYTF. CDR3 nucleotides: TGTGCCAGCAGCGGGGGGAAACAGGGGTTACTCTATGGCTACACCTTC. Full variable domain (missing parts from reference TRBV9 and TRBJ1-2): DSGVTQTPKHLITATGQRVTLRCSPRSGDLSVYWYQQSLDQGLQFLIQYYNGEERAKGNILERFSAQQFPDLHSELNLSSLELGDSALYFCASSGGKQGLLYGYTFGSGTRLTVV.

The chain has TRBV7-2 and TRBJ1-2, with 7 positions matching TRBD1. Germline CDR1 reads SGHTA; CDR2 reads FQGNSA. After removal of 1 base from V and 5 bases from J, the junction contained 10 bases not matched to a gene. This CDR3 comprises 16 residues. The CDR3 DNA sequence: TGTGCCAGCAGCTTAGTTGCGGGACAGCACGGATATGGCTACACCTTC. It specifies CASSLVAGQHGYGYTF.

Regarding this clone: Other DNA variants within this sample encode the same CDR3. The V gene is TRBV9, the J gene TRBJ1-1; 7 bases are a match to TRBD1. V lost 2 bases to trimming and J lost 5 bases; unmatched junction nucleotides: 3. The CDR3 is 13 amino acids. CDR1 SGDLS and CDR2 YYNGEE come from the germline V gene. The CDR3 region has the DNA TGTGCCAGCAGCGTGATACAGGGGACTGAAGCTTTCTTT. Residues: CASSVIQGTEAFF.

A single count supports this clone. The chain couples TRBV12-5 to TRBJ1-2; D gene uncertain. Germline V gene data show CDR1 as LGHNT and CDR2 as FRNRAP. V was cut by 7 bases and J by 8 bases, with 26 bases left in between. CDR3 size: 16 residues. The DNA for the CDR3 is TGTGCTAGTGCCTCAGCCGGGGATAGATCCTGGCGCGGCTACACCTTC. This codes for CASASAGDRSWRGYTF.

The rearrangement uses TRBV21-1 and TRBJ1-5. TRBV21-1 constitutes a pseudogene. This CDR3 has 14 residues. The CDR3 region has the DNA TGTGCCAGCATCTTTTCCGGGACTTATCAGCCCCAGCATTTT. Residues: CASIFSGTYQPQHF.

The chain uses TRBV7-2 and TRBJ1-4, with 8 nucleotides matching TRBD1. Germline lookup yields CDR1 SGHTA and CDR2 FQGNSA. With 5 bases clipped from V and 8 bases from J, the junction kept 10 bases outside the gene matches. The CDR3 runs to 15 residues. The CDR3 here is CASSTSRGLGEKLFF. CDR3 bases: TGTGCCAGCAGCACGTCCAGGGGGCTCGGGGAAAAACTGTTTTTT.

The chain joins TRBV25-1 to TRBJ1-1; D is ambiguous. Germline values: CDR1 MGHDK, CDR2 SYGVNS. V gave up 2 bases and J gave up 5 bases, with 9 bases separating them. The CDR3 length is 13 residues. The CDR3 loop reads CASSELGETEAFF. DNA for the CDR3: TGTGCCAGCAGTGAACTGGGAGAGACTGAAGCTTTCTTT. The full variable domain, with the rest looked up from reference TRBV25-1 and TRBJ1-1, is EADIYQTPRYLVIGTGKKITLECSQTMGHDKMYWYQQDPGMELHLIHYSYGVNSTEKGDLSSESTVSRIRTEHFPLTLESARPSHTSQYLCASSELGETEAFFGQGTRLTVV.

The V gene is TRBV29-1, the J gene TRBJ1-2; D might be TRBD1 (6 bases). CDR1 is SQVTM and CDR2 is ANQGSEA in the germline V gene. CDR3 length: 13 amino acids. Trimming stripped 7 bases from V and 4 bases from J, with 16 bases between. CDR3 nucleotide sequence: TGCAGCGCTGGCGGGGTGGACAGCTATGGCTACACCTTC. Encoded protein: CSAGGVDSYGYTF.

The chain's CDR3 is CSASGLAGEYNEQFF. The CDR3 DNA follows: TGCAGTGCTAGTGGACTAGCGGGGGAGTACAATGAGCAGTTCTTC. The chain links TRBV20-1 to TRBJ2-1; 13 nucleotides agree with TRBD2. The CDR3 runs to 15 residues. Unmatched junction bases numbered 3, after V lost 3 bases and J lost 4 bases. Germline lookup yields CDR1 DFQATT and CDR2 SNEGSKA (reference sequence).

In DNA, the CDR3 is TGTGCCAGCAGTTATCAGCAAGCGGCGTGGAACTATGGCTACACCTTC. This translates into CASSYQQAAWNYGYTF. The J gene is TRBJ1-2, the V gene TRBV6-5; unclear D gene. The length of the CDR3 is 16 residues. The germline V gene has CDR1 MNHEY and CDR2 SVGAGI. V lost 3 bases and J 2 bases, leaving 16 bases between the germline ends.